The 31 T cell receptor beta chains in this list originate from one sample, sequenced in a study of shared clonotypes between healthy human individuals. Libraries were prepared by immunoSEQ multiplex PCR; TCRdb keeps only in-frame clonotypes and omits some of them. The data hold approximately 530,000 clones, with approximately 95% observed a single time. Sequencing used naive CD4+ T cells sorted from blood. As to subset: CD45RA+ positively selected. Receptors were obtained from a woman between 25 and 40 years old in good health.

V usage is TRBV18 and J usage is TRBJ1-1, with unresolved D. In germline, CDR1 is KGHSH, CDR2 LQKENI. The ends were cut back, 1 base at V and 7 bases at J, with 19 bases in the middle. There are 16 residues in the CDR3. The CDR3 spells CASSPQEGMRSGEAFF. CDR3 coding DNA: TGTGCCAGCTCACCACAGGAGGGCATGAGGTCGGGTGAAGCTTTCTTT. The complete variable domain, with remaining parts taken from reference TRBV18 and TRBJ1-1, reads NAGVMQNPRHLVRRRGQEARLRCSPMKGHSHVYWYRQLPEEGLKFMVYLQKENIIDESGMPKERFSAEFPKEGPSILRIQQVVRGDSAAYFCASSPQEGMRSGEAFFGQGTRLTVV.

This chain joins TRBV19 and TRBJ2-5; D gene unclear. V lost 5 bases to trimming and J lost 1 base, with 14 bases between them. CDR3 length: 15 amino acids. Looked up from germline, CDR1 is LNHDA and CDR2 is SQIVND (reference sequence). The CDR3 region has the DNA TGTGCCAGTAGTCTAGGTGGGGTAGTCCAAGAGACCCAGTACTTC. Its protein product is CASSLGGVVQETQYF.

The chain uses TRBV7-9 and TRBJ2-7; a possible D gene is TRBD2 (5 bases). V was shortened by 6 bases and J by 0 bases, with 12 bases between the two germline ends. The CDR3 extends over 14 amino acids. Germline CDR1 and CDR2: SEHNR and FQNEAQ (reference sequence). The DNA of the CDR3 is TGTGCCAGCAGTAGTCATGAGGGCTCCTACGAGCAGTACTTC. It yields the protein CASSSHEGSYEQYF.

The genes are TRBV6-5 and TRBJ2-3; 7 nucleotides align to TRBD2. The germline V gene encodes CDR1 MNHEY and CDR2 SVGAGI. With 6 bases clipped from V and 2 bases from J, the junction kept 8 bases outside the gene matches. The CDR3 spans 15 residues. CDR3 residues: CASSRLSGYTDTQYF. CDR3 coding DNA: TGTGCCAGCAGCAGACTTAGCGGGTACACAGATACGCAGTATTTT.

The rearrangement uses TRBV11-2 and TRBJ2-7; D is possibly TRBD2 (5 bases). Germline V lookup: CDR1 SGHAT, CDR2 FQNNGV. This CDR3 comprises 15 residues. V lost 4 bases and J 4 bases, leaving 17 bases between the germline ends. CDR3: CASSWTSGNSYEQYF. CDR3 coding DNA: TGTGCCAGCAGCTGGACGTCGGGAAACTCTTACGAGCAGTACTTC.

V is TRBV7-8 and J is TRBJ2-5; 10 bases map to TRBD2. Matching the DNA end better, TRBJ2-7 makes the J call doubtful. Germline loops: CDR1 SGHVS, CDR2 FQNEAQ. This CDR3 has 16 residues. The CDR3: CASSFVSSGSEGEQYF. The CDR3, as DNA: TGTGCCAGCAGCTTCGTTTCTAGCGGGAGCGAAGGCGAGCAGTACTTC.

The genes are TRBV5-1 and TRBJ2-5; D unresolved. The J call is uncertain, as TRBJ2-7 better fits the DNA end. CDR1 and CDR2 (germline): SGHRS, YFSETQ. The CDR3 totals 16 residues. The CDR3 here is CASSLRSATPNYEQYF. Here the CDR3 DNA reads TGCGCCAGCAGCTTGCGATCGGCCACACCCAACTACGAGCAGTACTTC.

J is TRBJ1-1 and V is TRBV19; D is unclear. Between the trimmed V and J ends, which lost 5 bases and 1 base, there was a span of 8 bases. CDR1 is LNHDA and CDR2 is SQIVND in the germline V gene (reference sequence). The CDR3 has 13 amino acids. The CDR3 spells CASSLLANTEAFF. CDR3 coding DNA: TGTGCCAGTAGTCTCCTCGCGAACACTGAAGCTTTCTTT.

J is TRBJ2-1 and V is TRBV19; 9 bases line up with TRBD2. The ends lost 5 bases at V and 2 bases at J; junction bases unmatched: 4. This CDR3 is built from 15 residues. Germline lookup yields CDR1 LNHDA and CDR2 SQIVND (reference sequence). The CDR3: CASSPGLAPYNEQFF. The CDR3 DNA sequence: TGTGCCAGTAGTCCGGGACTAGCCCCCTACAATGAGCAGTTCTTC.

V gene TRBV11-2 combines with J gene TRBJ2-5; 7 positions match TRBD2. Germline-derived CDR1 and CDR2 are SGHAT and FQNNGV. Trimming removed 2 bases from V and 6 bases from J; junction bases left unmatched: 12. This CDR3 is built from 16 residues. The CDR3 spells CASSLIGAGAGKTQYF. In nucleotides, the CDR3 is TGTGCCAGCAGCTTAATCGGGGCGGGAGCTGGAAAGACCCAGTACTTC.

The CDR3 nucleotides read TGTGCCTGGAGTGGGGGGGTAGATGAAAAACTGTTTTTT. Protein: CAWSGGVDEKLFF. The chain recombines TRBV30 with TRBJ1-4; D may be TRBD1 (5 bases). The V end was cut by 1 base, the J end by 6 bases, with 9 bases between. The germline gives CDR1 GTSNPN, CDR2 SVGIG (reference sequence). The length of the CDR3 is 13 residues.

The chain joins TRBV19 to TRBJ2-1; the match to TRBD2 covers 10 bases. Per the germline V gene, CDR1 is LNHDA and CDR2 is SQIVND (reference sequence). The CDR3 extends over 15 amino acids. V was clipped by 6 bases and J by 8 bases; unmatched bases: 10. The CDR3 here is CASRDRVLAGDEQFF. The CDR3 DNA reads TGTGCCAGTAGGGACCGCGTGCTAGCGGGAGATGAGCAGTTCTTC. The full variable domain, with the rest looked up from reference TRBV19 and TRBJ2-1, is DGGITQSPKYLFRKEGQNVTLSCEQNLNHDAMYWYRQDPGQGLRLIYYSQIVNDFQKGDIAEGYSVSREKKESFPLTVTSAQKNPTAFYLCASRDRVLAGDEQFFGPGTRLTVL.

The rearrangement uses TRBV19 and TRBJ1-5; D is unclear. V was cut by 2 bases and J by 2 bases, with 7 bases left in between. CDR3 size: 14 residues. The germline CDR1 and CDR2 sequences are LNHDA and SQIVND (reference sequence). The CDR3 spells CASSIRPGNQPQHF. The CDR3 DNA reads TGTGCCAGTAGTATAAGACCGGGCAATCAGCCCCAGCATTTT.

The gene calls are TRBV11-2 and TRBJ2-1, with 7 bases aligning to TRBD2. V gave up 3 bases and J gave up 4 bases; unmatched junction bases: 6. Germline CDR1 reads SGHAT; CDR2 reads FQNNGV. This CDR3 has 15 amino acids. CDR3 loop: CASSFMGGPYNEQFF. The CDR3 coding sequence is TGTGCCAGCAGCTTTATGGGAGGGCCTTACAATGAGCAGTTCTTC. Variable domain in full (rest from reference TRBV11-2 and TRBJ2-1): EAGVAQSPRYKIIEKRQSVAFWCNPISGHATLYWYQQILGQGPKLLIQFQNNGVVDDSQLPKDRFSAERLKGVDSTLKIQPAKLEDSAVYLCASSFMGGPYNEQFFGPGTRLTVL.

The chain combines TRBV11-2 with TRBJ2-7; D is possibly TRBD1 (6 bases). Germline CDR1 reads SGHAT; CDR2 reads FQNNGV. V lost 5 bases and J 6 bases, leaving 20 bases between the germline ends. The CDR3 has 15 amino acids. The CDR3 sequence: CASSQLRLTGLEQYF. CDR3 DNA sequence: TGTGCCAGCAGCCAACTTAGACTCACAGGGCTCGAGCAGTACTTC.

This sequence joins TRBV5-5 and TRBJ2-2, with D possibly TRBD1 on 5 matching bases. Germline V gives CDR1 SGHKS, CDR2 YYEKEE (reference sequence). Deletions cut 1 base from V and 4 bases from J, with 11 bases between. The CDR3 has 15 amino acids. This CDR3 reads CASSLSQRGTGELFF. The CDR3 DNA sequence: TGTGCCAGCAGCTTGAGCCAAAGGGGCACCGGGGAGCTGTTTTTT.

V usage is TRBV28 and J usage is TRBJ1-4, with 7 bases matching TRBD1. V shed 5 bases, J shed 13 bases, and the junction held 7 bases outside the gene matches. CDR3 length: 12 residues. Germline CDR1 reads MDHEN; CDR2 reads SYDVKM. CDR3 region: CASSLLTGTLFF. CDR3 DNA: TGTGCCAGCAGTCTCCTGACAGGGACACTGTTTTTT.

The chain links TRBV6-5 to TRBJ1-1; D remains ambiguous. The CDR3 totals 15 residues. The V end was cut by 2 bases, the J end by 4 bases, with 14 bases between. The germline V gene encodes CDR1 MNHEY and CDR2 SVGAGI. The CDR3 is CASSYVVSPGTEAFF. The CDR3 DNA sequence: TGTGCCAGCAGTTACGTCGTTTCTCCGGGCACTGAAGCTTTCTTT.

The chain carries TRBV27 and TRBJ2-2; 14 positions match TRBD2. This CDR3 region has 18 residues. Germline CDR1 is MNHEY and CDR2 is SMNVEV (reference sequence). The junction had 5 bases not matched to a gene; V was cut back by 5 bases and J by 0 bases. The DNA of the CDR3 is TGTGCCAGCAGTCTCAGACTAGCGGGAGGGACGAACACCGGGGAGCTGTTTTTT. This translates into CASSLRLAGGTNTGELFF.

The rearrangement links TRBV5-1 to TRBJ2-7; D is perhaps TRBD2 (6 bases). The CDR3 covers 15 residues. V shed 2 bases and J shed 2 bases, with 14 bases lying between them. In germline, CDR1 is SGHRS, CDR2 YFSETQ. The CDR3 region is CASSFGGPTAYEQYF. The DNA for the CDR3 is TGCGCCAGCAGCTTCGGGGGACCAACCGCCTACGAGCAGTACTTC.

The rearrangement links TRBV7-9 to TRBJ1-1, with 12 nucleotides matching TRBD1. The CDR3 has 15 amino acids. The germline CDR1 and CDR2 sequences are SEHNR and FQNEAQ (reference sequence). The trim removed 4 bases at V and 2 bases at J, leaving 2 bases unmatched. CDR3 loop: CASSWDRGHNTEAFF. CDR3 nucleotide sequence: TGTGCCAGCAGCTGGGACAGGGGGCACAACACTGAAGCTTTCTTT.

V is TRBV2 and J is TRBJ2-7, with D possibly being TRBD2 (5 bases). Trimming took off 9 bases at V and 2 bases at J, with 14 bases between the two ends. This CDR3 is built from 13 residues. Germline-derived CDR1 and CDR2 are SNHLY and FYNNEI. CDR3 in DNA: TGTGCCAGTGGCCGGGCGGGCGCCTACGAGCAGTACTTC. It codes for CASGRAGAYEQYF.

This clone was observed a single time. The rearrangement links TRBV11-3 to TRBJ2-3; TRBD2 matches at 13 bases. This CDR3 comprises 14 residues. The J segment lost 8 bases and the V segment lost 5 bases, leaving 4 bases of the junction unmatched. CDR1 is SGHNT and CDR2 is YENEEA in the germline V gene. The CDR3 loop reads CASSTGLAGATQYF. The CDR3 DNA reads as TGTGCCAGCAGCACAGGACTAGCGGGAGCTACGCAGTATTTT.

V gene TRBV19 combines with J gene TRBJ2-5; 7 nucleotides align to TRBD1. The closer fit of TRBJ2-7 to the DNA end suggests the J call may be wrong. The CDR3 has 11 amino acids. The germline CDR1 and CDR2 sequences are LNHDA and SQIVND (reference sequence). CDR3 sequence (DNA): TGTGCCAGCAGGGGGACCTACGAGCAGTACTTC. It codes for CASRGTYEQYF.

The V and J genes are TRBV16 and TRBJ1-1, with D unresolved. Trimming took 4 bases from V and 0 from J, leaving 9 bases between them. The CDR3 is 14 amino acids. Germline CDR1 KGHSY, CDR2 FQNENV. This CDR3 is CASSPLTVNTEAFF. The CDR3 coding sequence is TGTGCCAGCAGCCCGTTGACGGTGAACACTGAAGCTTTCTTT. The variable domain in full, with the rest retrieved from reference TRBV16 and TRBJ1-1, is GEEVAQTPKHLVRGEGQKAKLYCAPIKGHSYVFWYQQVLKNEFKFLISFQNENVFDETGMPKERFSAKCLPNSPCSLEIQATKLEDSAVYFCASSPLTVNTEAFFGQGTRLTVV.

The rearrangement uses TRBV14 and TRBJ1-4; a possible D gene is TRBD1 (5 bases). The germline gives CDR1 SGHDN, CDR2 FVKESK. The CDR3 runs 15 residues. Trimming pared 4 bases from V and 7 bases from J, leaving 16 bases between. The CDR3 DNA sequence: TGTGCCAGCAGCCGAGGGGACGTATGGGGTGAAAAACTGTTTTTT. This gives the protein CASSRGDVWGEKLFF.

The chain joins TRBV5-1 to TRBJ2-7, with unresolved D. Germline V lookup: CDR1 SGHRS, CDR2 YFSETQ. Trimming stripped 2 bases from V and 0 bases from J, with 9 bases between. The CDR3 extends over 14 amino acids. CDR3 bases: TGCGCCAGCAGCTTAGGTCCCGGCTCCTACGAGCAGTACTTC. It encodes CASSLGPGSYEQYF.

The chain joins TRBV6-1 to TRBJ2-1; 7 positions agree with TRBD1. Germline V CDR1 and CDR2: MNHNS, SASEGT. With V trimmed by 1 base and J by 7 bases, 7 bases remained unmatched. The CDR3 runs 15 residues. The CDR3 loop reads CASSEVQGFVNEQFF. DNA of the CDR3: TGTGCCAGCAGTGAAGTACAGGGGTTTGTGAATGAGCAGTTCTTC.

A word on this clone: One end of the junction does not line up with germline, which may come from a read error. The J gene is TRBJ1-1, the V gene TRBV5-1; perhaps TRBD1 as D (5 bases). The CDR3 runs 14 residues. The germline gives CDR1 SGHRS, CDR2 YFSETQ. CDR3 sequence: CASSSGGAGSVFLF. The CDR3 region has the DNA TGCGCCAGCTCCTCAGGCGGGGCAGGTAGCGTTTTTTTATTT.

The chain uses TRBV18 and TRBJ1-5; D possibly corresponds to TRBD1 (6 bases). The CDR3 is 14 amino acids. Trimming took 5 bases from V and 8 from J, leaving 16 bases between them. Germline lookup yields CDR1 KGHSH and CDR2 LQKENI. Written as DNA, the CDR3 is TGTGCCAGCTCATGGGACAAAAAGATGGAGCCCCAGCATTTT. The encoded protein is CASSWDKKMEPQHF.

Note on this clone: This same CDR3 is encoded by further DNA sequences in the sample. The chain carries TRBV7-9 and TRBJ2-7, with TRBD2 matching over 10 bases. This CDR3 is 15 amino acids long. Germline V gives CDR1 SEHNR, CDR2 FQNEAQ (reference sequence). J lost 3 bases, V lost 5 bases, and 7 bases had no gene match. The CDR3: CASSLGLAGVYEQYF. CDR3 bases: TGTGCCAGCAGCCTCGGGCTAGCGGGAGTCTACGAGCAGTACTTC.